The source of this T cell receptor beta chain is a study of cytomegalovirus exposure and HLA in healthy donors. Study in general: A subsequent analysis stated that the roughly 130 validation repertoires were run on the same platform as the approximately 700 first-cohort repertoires.

The assay was immunoSEQ multiplex PCR, and TCRdb's table has in-frame clones only and misses some. The sample consists of roughly 70,000 clones, roughly 95% of them appearing once. V lost 3 bases and J lost 5; bases outside the gene matches: 2. This CDR3 is 13 amino acids long. Germline V lookup: CDR1 PRHDT, CDR2 FYEKMQ (reference sequence). The sequencing sample was made of PBMCs. This sequence originates from a man between 18 and 35 years old in good health and CMV-seronegative. The rearrangement uses TRBV13 and TRBJ2-5; TRBD2 matches at 8 bases. The CDR3 loop is CASSFRGGETQYF. The CDR3 DNA reads TGTGCCAGCAGCTTTCGGGGGGGTGAGACCCAGTACTTC.